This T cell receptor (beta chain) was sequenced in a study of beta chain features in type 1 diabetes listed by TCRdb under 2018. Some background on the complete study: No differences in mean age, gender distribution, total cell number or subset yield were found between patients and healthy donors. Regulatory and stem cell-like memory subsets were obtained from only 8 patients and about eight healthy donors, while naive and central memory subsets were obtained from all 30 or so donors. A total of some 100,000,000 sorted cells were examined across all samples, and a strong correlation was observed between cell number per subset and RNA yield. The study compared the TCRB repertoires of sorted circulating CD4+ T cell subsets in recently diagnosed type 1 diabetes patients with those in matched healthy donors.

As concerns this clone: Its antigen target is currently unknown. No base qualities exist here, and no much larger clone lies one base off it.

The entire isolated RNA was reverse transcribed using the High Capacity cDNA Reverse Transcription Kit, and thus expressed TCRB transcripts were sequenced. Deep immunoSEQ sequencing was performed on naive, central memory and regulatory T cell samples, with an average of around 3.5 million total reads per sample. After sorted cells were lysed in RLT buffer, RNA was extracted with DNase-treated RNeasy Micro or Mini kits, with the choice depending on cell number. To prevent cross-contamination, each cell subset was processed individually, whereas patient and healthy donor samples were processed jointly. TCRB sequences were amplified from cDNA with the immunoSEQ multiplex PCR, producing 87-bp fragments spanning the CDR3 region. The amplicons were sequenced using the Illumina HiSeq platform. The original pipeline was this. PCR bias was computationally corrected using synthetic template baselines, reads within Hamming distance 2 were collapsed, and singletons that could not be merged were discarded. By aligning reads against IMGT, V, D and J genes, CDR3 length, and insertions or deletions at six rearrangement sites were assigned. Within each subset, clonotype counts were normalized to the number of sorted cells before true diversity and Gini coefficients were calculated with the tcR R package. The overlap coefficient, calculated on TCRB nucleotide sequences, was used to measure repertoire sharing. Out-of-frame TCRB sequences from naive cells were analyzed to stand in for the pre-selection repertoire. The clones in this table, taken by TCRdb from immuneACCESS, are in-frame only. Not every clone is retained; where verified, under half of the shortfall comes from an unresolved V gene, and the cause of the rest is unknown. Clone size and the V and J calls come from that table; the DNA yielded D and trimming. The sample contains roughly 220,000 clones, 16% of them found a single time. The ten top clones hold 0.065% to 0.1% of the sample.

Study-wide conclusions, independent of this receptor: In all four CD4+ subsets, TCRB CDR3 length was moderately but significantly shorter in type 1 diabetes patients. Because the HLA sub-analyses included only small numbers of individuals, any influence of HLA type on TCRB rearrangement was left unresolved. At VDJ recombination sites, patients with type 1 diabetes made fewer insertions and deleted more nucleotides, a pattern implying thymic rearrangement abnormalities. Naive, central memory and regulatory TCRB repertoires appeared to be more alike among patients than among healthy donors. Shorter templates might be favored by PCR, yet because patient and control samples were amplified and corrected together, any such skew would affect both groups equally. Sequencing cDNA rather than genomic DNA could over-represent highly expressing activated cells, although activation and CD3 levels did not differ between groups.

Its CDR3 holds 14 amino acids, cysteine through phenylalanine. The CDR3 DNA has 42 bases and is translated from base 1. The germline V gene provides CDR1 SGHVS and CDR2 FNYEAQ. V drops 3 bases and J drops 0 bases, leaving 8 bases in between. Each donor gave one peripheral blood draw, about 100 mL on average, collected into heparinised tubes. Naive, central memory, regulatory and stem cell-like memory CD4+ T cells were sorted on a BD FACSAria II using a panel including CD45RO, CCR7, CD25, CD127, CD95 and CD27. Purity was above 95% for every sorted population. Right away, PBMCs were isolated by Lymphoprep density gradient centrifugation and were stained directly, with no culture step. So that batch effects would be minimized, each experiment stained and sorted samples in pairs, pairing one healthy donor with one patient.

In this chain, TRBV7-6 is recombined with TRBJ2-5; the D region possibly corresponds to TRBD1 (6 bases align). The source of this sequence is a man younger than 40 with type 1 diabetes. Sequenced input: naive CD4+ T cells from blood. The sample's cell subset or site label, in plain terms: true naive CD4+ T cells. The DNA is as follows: TGTGCCAGCAGCTTGGGGGCACACCAAGAGACCCAGTACTTC. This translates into CASSLGAHQETQYF. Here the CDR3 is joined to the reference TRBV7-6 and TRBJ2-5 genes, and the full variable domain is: GAGVSQSPRYKVTKRGQDVALRCDPISGHVSLYWYRQALGQGPEFLTYFNYEAQQDKSGLPNDRFSAERPEGSISTLTIQRTEQRDSAMYRCASSLGAHQETQYFGPGTRLLVL.